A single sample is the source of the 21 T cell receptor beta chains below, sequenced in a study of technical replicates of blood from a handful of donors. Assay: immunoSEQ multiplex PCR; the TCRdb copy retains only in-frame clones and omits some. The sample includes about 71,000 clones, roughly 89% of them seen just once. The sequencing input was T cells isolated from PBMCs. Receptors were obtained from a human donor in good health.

In DNA, the CDR3 is TGTGCCAACCTACCCCAAGGACAGGGCGGGGAAAAACTGTTTTTT. Residues: CANLPQGQGGEKLFF. The V call is TRBV27, the J call TRBJ1-4; 8 positions match TRBD1. J lost 8 bases, V lost 10 bases, and 15 bases had no gene match. Germline values: CDR1 MNHEY, CDR2 SMNVEV (reference sequence). The CDR3 is 15 amino acids.

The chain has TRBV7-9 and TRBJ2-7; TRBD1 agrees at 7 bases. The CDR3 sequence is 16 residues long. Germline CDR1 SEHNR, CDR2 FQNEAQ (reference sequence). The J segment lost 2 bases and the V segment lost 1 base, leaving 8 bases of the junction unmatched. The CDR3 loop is CASSLGRGQGAYEQYF. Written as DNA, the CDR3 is TGTGCCAGCAGCTTAGGTAGGGGGCAGGGTGCCTACGAGCAGTACTTC.

The CDR3 DNA reads as TGTGCCAGCAGCGTAGGACTAGCGGGAGGGCAGACAGATACGCAGTATTTT. Protein: CASSVGLAGGQTDTQYF. The chain couples TRBV25-1 to TRBJ2-3, with 15 bases matching TRBD2. After removal of 6 bases from V and 3 bases from J, the junction contained 7 bases not matched to a gene. Germline CDR1 reads MGHDK; CDR2 reads SYGVNS. This CDR3 has 17 residues.

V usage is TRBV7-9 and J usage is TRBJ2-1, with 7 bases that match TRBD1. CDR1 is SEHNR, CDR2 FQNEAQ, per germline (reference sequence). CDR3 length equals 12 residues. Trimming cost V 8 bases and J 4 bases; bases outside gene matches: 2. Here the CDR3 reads CASRDRYNEQFF. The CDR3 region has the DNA TGTGCCAGCCGGGACAGATACAATGAGCAGTTCTTC. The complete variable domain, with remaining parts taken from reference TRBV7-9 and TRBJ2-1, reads DTGVSQNPRHKITKRGQNVTFRCDPISEHNRLYWYRQTLGQGPEFLTYFQNEAQLEKSRLLSDRFSAERPKGSFSTLEIQRTEQGDSAMYLCASRDRYNEQFFGPGTRLTVL.

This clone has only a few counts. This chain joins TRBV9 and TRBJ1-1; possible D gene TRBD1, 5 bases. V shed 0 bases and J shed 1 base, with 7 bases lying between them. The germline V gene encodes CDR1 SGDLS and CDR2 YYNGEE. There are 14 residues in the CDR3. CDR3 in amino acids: CASSVVGQNTEAFF. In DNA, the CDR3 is TGTGCCAGCAGCGTAGTCGGACAGAACACTGAAGCTTTCTTT.

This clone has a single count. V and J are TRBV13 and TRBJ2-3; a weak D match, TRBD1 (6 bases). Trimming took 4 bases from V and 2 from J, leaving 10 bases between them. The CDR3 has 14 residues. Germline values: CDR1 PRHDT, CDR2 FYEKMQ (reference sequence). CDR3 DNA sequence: TGTGCCAGCAGCTCTACAGGGACCACAGATACGCAGTATTTT. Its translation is CASSSTGTTDTQYF.

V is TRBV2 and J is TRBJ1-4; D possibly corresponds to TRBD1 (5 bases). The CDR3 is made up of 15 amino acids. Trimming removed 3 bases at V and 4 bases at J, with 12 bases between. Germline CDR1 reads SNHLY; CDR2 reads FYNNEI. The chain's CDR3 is CASSEKTGYNEKLFF. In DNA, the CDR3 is TGTGCCAGCAGTGAGAAAACAGGCTATAATGAAAAACTGTTTTTT.

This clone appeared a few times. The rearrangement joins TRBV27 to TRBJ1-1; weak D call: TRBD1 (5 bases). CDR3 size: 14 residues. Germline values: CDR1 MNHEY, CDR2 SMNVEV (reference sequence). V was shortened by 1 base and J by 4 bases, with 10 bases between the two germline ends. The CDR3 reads CASSLLGGSTEAFF. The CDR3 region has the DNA TGTGCCAGCAGTTTATTGGGGGGATCCACTGAAGCTTTCTTT.

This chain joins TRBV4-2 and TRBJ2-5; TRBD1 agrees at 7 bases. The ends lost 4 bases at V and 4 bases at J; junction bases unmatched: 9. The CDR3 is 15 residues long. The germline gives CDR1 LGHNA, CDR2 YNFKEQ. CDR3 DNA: TGTGCCAGCAGCCCCGTTCCGACAGGGTTAGAGACCCAGTACTTC. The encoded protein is CASSPVPTGLETQYF.

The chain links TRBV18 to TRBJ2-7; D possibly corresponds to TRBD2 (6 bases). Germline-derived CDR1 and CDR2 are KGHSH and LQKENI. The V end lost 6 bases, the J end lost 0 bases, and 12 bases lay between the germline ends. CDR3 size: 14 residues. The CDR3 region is CASSPSVTSYEQYF. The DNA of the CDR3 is TGTGCCAGCTCCCCTAGCGTGACCTCCTACGAGCAGTACTTC.

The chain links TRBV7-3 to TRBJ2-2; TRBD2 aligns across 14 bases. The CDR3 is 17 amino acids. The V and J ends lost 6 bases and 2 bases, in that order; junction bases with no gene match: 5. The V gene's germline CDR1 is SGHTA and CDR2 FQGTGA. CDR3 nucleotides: TGTGCCAGCAGGCCCGGGACTAGCGGGAGCAACACCGGGGAGCTGTTTTTT. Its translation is CASRPGTSGSNTGELFF.

The CDR3 loop is CASNLGGLGGEQFF. As DNA, the CDR3 is TGTGCCAGCAACCTCGGGGGGCTGGGGGGTGAGCAGTTCTTC. The chain combines TRBV27 with TRBJ2-1, with D perhaps TRBD2 (7 bases). The CDR3 contains 14 residues. V lost 7 bases and J lost 9, with 19 bases in between. The V gene's germline CDR1 is MNHEY and CDR2 SMNVEV (reference sequence).

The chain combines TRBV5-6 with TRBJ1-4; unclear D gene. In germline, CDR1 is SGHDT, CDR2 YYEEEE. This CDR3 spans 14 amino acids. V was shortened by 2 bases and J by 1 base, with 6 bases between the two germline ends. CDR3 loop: CASSFTETNEKLFF. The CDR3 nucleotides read TGTGCCAGCAGCTTCACTGAAACTAATGAAAAACTGTTTTTT. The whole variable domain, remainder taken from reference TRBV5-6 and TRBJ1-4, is DAGVTQSPTHLIKTRGQQVTLRCSPKSGHDTVSWYQQALGQGPQFIFQYYEEEERQRGNFPDRFSGHQFPNYSSELNVNALLLGDSALYLCASSFTETNEKLFFGSGTQLSVL.

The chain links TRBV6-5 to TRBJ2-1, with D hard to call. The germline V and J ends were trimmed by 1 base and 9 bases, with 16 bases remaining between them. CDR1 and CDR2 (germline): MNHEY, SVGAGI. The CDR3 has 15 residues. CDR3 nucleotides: TGTGCCAGCAGTTACTTGGCAGGTCAGTTGGTTGAGCAGTTCTTC. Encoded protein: CASSYLAGQLVEQFF.

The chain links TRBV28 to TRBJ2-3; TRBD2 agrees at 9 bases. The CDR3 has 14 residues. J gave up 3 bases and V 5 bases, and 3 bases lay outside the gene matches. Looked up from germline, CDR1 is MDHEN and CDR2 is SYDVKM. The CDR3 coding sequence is TGTGCCAGCAGTATGAGCGGGGGGACAGATACGCAGTATTTT. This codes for CASSMSGGTDTQYF.

The CDR3 nucleotides read TGTGCCAGCAGTGACTCCGGGACAGGGGGGTATGGCTACACCTTC. This gives the protein CASSDSGTGGYGYTF. V and J are TRBV6-1 and TRBJ1-2, with 11 bases lining up with TRBD1. Germline loops: CDR1 MNHNS, CDR2 SASEGT. Trimming cost V 3 bases and J 5 bases; bases outside gene matches: 5. The CDR3 length is 15 residues.

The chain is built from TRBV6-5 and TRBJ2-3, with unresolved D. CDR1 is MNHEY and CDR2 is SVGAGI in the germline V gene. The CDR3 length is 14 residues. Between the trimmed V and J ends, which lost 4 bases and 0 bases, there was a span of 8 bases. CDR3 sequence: CASSLAESTDTQYF. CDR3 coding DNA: TGTGCCAGCAGTTTGGCAGAAAGCACAGATACGCAGTATTTT.

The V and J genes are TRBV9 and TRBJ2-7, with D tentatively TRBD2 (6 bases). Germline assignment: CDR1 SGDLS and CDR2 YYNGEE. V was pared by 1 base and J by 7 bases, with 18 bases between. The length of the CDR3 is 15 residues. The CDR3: CASSVSGGSLGEQYF. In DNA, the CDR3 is TGTGCCAGCAGCGTATCCGGGGGAAGCCTTGGGGAGCAGTACTTC.

The CDR3 coding sequence is TGCAGCGGGAACCAGGGGTCTGGCTACACCTTC. It specifies CSGNQGSGYTF. V usage is TRBV29-1 and J usage is TRBJ1-2; maybe TRBD1 (6 bases). Germline CDR1 reads SQVTM; CDR2 reads ANQGSEA. Trimming left V 7 bases short and J 7 bases short, with 13 bases between. This CDR3 has 11 amino acids.

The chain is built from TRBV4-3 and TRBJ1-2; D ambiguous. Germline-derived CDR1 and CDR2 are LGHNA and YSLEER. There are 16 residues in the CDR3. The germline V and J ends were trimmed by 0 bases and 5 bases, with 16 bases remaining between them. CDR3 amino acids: CASSQDEAIEAYGYTF. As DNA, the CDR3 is TGCGCCAGCAGCCAAGATGAAGCGATAGAAGCTTATGGCTACACCTTC.

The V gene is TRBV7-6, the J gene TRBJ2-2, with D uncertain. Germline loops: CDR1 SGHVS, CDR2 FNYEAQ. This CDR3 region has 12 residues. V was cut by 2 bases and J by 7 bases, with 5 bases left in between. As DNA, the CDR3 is TGTGCCAGCAGCTTACCTATCGGGGAGCTGTTTTTT. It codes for CASSLPIGELFF.